The clone carrying this T cell receptor (beta chain) was observed a single time. Its antigen remains unknown. This entry is derived from a study of cytomegalovirus exposure and HLA in healthy donors. Across the whole study: An early data release held tens of millions of unique TCRs from HLA-typed donors.

In germline, CDR1 is SEHNR, CDR2 FQNEAQ (reference sequence). V was pared by 1 base and J by 1 base, with 4 bases of the junction left unmatched. This CDR3 has 16 residues. General observations from the study: In a later analysis, across HLA loci, associated TCR counts were highest for DRB1, lowest for HLA-C. Highly shared variants forming one cluster were likely a sequencing artifact.

Both 60 Vbeta primers and 13 Jbeta primers went into the PCR. Authors' analysis steps: An analysis performed later counted around 80 million unique TCR beta chains (roughly 10 million of them shared). Clones were sequenced by immunoSEQ multiplex PCR, and TCRdb holds only the in-frame ones, with some missing. V and J calls plus clone size are reproduced from that table; the DNA served to infer D and trimming. The data contain about 140,000 clones, around 75% of them singletons. Sequencing was performed on PBMCs. The chain couples TRBV7-9 to TRBJ1-5, with TRBD1 matching over 7 bases. This TCR derives from a female donor in good health and CMV-seronegative. CDR3 amino acids: CASSLVKGASNQPQHF. The CDR3 nucleotides are TGTGCCAGCAGCTTAGTGAAGGGGGCGAGCAATCAGCCCCAGCATTTT.